Listed below are T cell receptor beta chains from one sample, sequenced in a study of T-cell memory formation after mild COVID-19. TCRdb ran MiXCR on the 5' RACE reads and lists one entry per CDR3 protein. The sample consists of about 27,000 distinct CDR3 sequences, roughly 15% of them appearing once. Sequencing was performed on PBMCs or a T cell subset sorted from them (not recorded which). The source of these receptors is an adult who had mild COVID-19 (a few samples of this study predate the infection). Cell type and time point are not known. Each CDR3 is given with its conserved first and last residue. D genes are given only for firm matches. Size is omitted from some rows. Given values are once, few, many or a class for expanded clones.

J | V | size | D | CDR3 | DNA
TRBJ1-5 | TRBV10-3 | many | NA | CAISEQGRVAQPQHF | TGTGCCATCAGTGAGCAAGGGAGGGTGGCCCAGCCCCAGCATTTT
TRBJ2-5 | TRBV5-5 | many | NA | CASSFQGLGETQYF | TGTGCCAGCAGCTTTCAGGGGCTGGGAGAGACCCAGTACTTC
TRBJ2-3 | TRBV5-1 | medium-sized | NA | CASSLETDTQYF | TGCGCCAGCAGCTTGGAGACAGATACGCAGTATTTT
TRBJ1-1 | TRBV5-4 | NA | NA | CASSPPPTGDNTEAFF | TGTGCCAGCAGCCCGCCCCCGACAGGAGATAACACTGAAGCTTTCTTT
TRBJ2-7 | TRBV20-1 | many | NA | CSARDHFSYEQYF | TGCAGTGCTAGAGATCACTTTTCCTACGAGCAGTACTTC
TRBJ2-7 | TRBV13 | NA | TRBD1 | CASSLRTGRHEQYF | TGTGCCAGCAGCTTAAGGACAGGGCGCCACGAGCAGTACTTC
TRBJ1-1 | TRBV12-3/TRBV12-4 | many | NA | CASSFKGNTEAFF | TGTGCCAGCAGTTTTAAAGGGAACACTGAAGCTTTCTTT
TRBJ2-7 | TRBV25-1 | many | TRBD1 | CASEGAGNVAYEQYF | TGTGCCAGTGAGGGGGCAGGGAACGTAGCCTACGAGCAGTACTTC
TRBJ2-3 | TRBV4-1 | NA | TRBD2 | CASSQGGTSKGPPGTQYF | TGCGCCAGCAGCCAAGGGGGGACTAGCAAGGGGCCCCCAGGTACGCAGTATTTT
TRBJ1-5 | TRBV19 | NA | NA | CASSIAPARGNQPQHF | TGTGCCAGTAGTATAGCCCCAGCTAGGGGCAATCAGCCCCAGCATTTT
TRBJ2-7 | TRBV11-3 | many | NA | CASSSSMWGEQYF | TGTGCCAGCAGCTCGTCCATGTGGGGCGAGCAGTACTTC
TRBJ1-2 | TRBV6-5 | many | NA | CASSSPGRSYTF | TGTGCCAGCAGTTCCCCTGGCAGGAGCTACACCTTC
TRBJ2-2 | TRBV2 | many | NA | CASSVTGSYGELFF | TGTGCCAGCAGCGTTACAGGTTCTTACGGGGAGCTGTTTTTT
TRBJ1-1 | TRBV12-3/TRBV12-4 | many | NA | CASRPGQREAFF | TGTGCCAGCAGACCCGGACAACGGGAAGCTTTCTTT
TRBJ2-7 | TRBV5-4 | many | TRBD2 | CASSLGLAVSYEQYF | TGTGCCAGCAGCTTGGGGCTAGCGGTCTCCTACGAGCAGTACTTC
TRBJ2-2 | TRBV27 | NA | NA | CASRGLATGELFF | TGTGCCAGCAGAGGGCTGGCGACCGGGGAGCTGTTTTTT
TRBJ1-1 | TRBV19 | NA | TRBD1 | CASRRQGPTEAFF | TGTGCCAGTAGACGACAGGGGCCAACTGAAGCTTTCTTT
TRBJ2-3 | TRBV2 | few | TRBD2 | CASSDGLAGDADTQYF | TGTGCCAGCAGCGATGGACTAGCGGGGGATGCAGATACGCAGTATTTT
TRBJ1-5 | TRBV19 | few | NA | CASSRAGEQPQHF | TGTGCCAGTAGTAGGGCAGGGGAACAGCCCCAGCATTTT
TRBJ2-7 | TRBV20-1 | many | NA | CSAASRGKSYEQYF | TGCAGTGCGGCCTCCAGGGGCAAGTCCTACGAGCAGTACTTC
TRBJ1-2 | TRBV11-3 | NA | NA | CASSLGSQGEDGYTF | TGTGCCAGCAGCTTAGGGTCCCAAGGGGAAGACGGCTACACCTTC
TRBJ2-5 | TRBV7-3 | NA | TRBD1 | CASSLTGGETQYF | TGTGCCAGCAGCCTAACAGGGGGGGAGACCCAGTACTTC
TRBJ1-2 | TRBV12-3/TRBV12-4 | NA | NA | CASSPHSGGAGYTF | TGTGCCAGCAGTCCACATTCTGGAGGGGCGGGCTACACCTTC
TRBJ2-7 | TRBV5-1 | many | TRBD1 | CASSGQVGLYEQYF | TGCGCCAGCAGTGGACAGGTGGGGCTATACGAGCAGTACTTC
TRBJ2-2 | TRBV12-3/TRBV12-4 | many | TRBD1 | CASSGDRASANTGELFF | TGTGCCAGCAGTGGGGACAGGGCGTCCGCGAACACCGGGGAGCTGTTTTTT
TRBJ2-2 | TRBV29-1 | NA | NA | CSVETGDRNTGELFF | TGCAGCGTTGAAACAGGAGACCGGAACACCGGGGAGCTGTTTTTT
TRBJ2-7 | TRBV6-6 | many | NA | CASSYVLSYEQYF | TGTGCCAGCAGTTACGTACTATCTTACGAGCAGTACTTC
TRBJ2-2 | TRBV9 | NA | TRBD1 | CASSLGPGQGISDTGELFF | TGTGCCAGCAGCCTAGGGCCGGGACAGGGGATCTCGGACACCGGGGAGCTGTTTTTT
TRBJ2-7 | TRBV7-2 | many | TRBD2 | CASSPGLAGSYEQYF | TGTGCCAGCAGCCCGGGACTAGCGGGTTCCTACGAGCAGTACTTC
TRBJ2-1 | TRBV7-9 | NA | NA | CASSSDYGQGGPTNEQFF | TGTGCCAGCAGCTCTGACTATGGGCAGGGGGGTCCCACAAATGAGCAGTTCTTC
TRBJ2-7 | TRBV4-3 | NA | NA | CASSPGSASNSYEQYF | TGCGCCAGCAGCCCTGGCTCTGCTAGCAATTCCTACGAGCAGTACTTC
TRBJ2-2 | TRBV12-3/TRBV12-4 | many | TRBD1 | CASRDRVNTGELFF | TGTGCCAGCAGGGACAGGGTGAACACCGGGGAGCTGTTTTTT
TRBJ1-2 | TRBV20-1 | NA | TRBD1 | CSARPDRAPYGYTF | TGCAGTGCTAGACCGGACAGGGCCCCCTATGGCTACACCTTC
TRBJ2-6 | TRBV11-2 | few | NA | CASSLVFWGTGANVLTF | TGTGCCAGCAGCTTGGTCTTTTGGGGAACTGGGGCCAACGTCCTGACTTTC
TRBJ2-1 | TRBV7-9 | many | NA | CASARVDEQFF | TGTGCCAGCGCGAGGGTAGATGAGCAGTTCTTC
TRBJ1-2 | TRBV30 | few | NA | CAWSKDSRWLRGYTF | TGTGCCTGGAGTAAGGACAGCCGCTGGCTCAGGGGCTACACCTTC
TRBJ1-5 | TRBV11-2 | many | NA | CASSLGTSNQPQHF | TGTGCCAGCAGCTTAGGAACAAGCAATCAGCCCCAGCATTTT
TRBJ1-6 | TRBV7-8 | NA | TRBD1 | CASSLETFAGGNSPLHF | TGTGCCAGCAGCTTAGAAACCTTTGCAGGGGGTAATTCACCCCTCCACTTT
TRBJ2-3 | TRBV6-5 | many | NA | CASRSGLTPTQYF | TGTGCCAGCAGATCCGGGCTAACCCCTACGCAGTATTTT
TRBJ2-5 | TRBV7-2 | many | NA | CASSLETQYF | TGTGCCAGCAGCTTAGAGACCCAGTACTTC
TRBJ2-7 | TRBV2 | NA | TRBD1 | CASSVGPGQGSYEQYF | TGTGCCAGCAGTGTTGGCCCGGGACAGGGATCCTACGAGCAGTACTTC